The rows below give T cell receptor beta chains drawn from one sample of a study of CD8+CD57+ T cells in acquired aplastic anemia. In TCRdb, the reads were re-called with MiXCR into one record per CDR3 protein. Here the sample spans about 200,000 distinct CDR3 sequences, 50% to 70% being singletons. Sequencing was performed on sorted CD4+, CD8+, or CD8+CD57+ T cells (not recorded which) from PBMCs. These receptors came from a human donor with aplastic anemia. CDR3s include the opening cysteine and the closing phenylalanine or tryptophan. The D gene is left open where the match is weak. Clone size is not always given. Where it is, it says once, few, many or a class for expanded clones.

TRBV20-1	TRBJ2-7	-	11	once	CSASTAYEQYF	TGCAGTGCTAGCACTGCCTACGAGCAGTACTTC
TRBV9	TRBJ2-6	-	16	-	CASSPRGHSGANVLTF	TGTGCCAGCAGCCCGAGGGGACACTCTGGGGCCAACGTCCTGACTTTC
TRBV4-1	TRBJ1-1	-	17	many	CASSQVWDPEGNTEAFF	TGCGCCAGCAGCCAAGTTTGGGACCCAGAGGGGAACACTGAAGCTTTCTTT
TRBV19	TRBJ1-2	TRBD1	15	-	CASTPGPGQDYGYTF	TGTGCCAGTACCCCAGGCCCGGGACAGGACTATGGCTACACCTTC
TRBV4-2	TRBJ2-3	-	15	many	CASSQDQGRTDTQYF	TGTGCCAGCAGCCAAGACCAGGGCCGCACAGATACGCAGTATTTT
TRBV5-1	TRBJ1-1	TRBD1	12	-	CASSLGDRWASF	TGCGCCAGCAGCTTGGGGGACAGGTGGGCTTCCTTT
TRBV7-9	TRBJ2-2	TRBD1	16	-	CATSDLDRGGIGELFF	TGTGCCACCAGTGATTTGGACAGGGGAGGTATCGGGGAGCTGTTTTTT
TRBV19	TRBJ1-1	TRBD1	16	-	CASSIEGQGSSTEAFF	TGTGCCAGTAGTATCGAAGGACAGGGCTCGAGCACCGAAGCTTTCTTT
TRBV10-3	TRBJ2-6	-	15	few	CAISESTAGANVLTF	TGTGCCATCAGTGAGTCGACAGCTGGGGCCAACGTCCTGACTTTC
TRBV7-8	TRBJ1-3	TRBD1	16	once	CASSFPGQDSGNTIYF	TGTGCCAGCAGCTTTCCGGGACAGGACTCTGGAAACACCATATATTTT
TRBV25-1	TRBJ2-5	-	15	-	CASRTGSRDQETQYF	TGTGCCAGCCGTACCGGGAGCCGTGACCAAGAGACCCAGTACTTC
TRBV10-3	TRBJ1-1	-	14	-	CAISEGRGRTEAFF	TGTGCCATCAGTGAAGGCAGGGGACGAACTGAAGCTTTCTTT
TRBV7-9	TRBJ1-1	-	14	few	CASSLRQANTEAFF	TGTGCCAGCAGCTTAAGACAGGCGAACACTGAAGCTTTCTTT
TRBV5-4	TRBJ1-6	-	11	-	CASTSFPPLHF	TGTGCCAGCACCTCCTTTCCCCCCCTCCACTTT
TRBV5-8	TRBJ2-5	-	13	-	CASSFRGVETQYF	TGTGCCAGCAGCTTTCGGGGAGTGGAGACCCAGTACTTC
TRBV7-3	TRBJ2-3	-	14	-	CASSDRLSTDTQYF	TGTGCCAGCAGCGACCGACTGAGCACAGATACGCAGTATTTT
TRBV2	TRBJ1-6	-	14	-	CASSESPSALPLHF	TGTGCCAGCAGTGAGTCTCCCAGTGCGCTTCCCCTCCACTTT
TRBV7-2	TRBJ1-6	TRBD1	15	-	CASSSTTGVGSPLHF	TGTGCCAGCAGCTCAACTACAGGGGTGGGTTCACCCCTCCACTTT
TRBV20-1	TRBJ1-6	TRBD1	15	-	CSAFLGGQGDSPLHF	TGCAGTGCTTTTTTAGGGGGACAGGGTGATTCACCCCTCCACTTT
TRBV15	TRBJ1-1	TRBD1	19	once	CATSSSRSGQGEGNTEAFF	TGTGCCACCAGCAGCTCCAGGTCGGGACAGGGGGAAGGGAACACTGAAGCTTTCTTT
TRBV12-3/TRBV12-4	TRBJ1-1	-	13	-	CASTLPPNTEAFF	TGTGCCAGCACCCTTCCACCGAACACTGAAGCTTTCTTT